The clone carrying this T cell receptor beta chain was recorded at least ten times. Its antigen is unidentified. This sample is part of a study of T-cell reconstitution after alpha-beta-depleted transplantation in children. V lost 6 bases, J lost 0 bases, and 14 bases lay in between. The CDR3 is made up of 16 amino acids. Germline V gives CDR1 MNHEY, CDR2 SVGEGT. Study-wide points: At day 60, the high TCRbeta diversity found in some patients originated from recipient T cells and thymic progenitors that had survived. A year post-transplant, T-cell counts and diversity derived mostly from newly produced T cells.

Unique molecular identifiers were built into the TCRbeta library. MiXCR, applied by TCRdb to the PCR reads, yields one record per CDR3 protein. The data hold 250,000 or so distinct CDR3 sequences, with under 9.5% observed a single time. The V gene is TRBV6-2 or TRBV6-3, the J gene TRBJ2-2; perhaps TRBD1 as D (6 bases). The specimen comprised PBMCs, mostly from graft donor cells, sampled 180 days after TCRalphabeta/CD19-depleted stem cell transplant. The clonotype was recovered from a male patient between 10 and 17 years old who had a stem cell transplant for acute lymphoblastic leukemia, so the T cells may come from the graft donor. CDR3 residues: CASRLTGTANTGELFF. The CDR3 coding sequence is TGTGCCAGCAGACTTACAGGGACCGCGAACACCGGGGAGCTGTTTTTT.